These T cell receptor beta chains were read from a single sample in a study of T-cell reconstitution after alpha-beta-depleted transplantation in children. From the PCR reads, TCRdb called clonotypes with MiXCR, one entry per CDR3 protein. The repertoire has some 300,000 distinct CDR3 sequences, about 9.4% of them found once; the top ten carry more than 2%. Source: PBMCs from the stem cell graft donor, taken from the stem cell graft. The source of these receptors is a human donor who donated a stem cell graft to a child with acute lymphoblastic leukemia. Each CDR3 is given with its conserved first and last residue. The order of the fields is J gene, V gene, clone size, D gene, CDR3 protein, CDR3 DNA. D genes are given only for firm matches. Rows may omit the clone size; those that give it use once, few, many or a size class.

J: TRBJ1-1; V: TRBV5-1; size: few; D: NA; CDR3: CASSLASRQNTEAFF; DNA: TGCGCCAGCAGCTTGGCCAGCCGGCAGAACACTGAAGCTTTCTTT
J: TRBJ1-1; V: TRBV6-5; size: many; D: NA; CDR3: CASSSWTSSTEAFF; DNA: TGTGCCAGCAGTTCCTGGACCTCTTCCACTGAAGCTTTCTTT
J: TRBJ1-2; V: TRBV12-3/TRBV12-4; size: many; D: NA; CDR3: CASSGRQEASYGYTF; DNA: TGTGCCAGCAGTGGTAGACAGGAGGCCTCCTATGGCTACACCTTC
J: TRBJ2-7; V: TRBV7-6; size: few; D: TRBD1; CDR3: CASSVGQGISYEQYF; DNA: TGTGCCAGCAGCGTTGGACAGGGAATTTCCTACGAGCAGTACTTC
J: TRBJ2-1; V: TRBV4-1; size: few; D: TRBD2; CDR3: CASSQGSASGKNNEQFF; DNA: TGCGCCAGCAGCCAAGGCTCGGCTAGCGGGAAGAACAATGAGCAGTTCTTC
J: TRBJ2-2; V: TRBV9; size: few; D: NA; CDR3: CASSPEIFGELFF; DNA: TGTGCCAGCAGCCCGGAGATCTTCGGGGAGCTGTTTTTT
J: TRBJ2-7; V: TRBV10-1; size: few; D: NA; CDR3: CASSGRGIYEQYF; DNA: TGCGCCAGCAGTGGAAGGGGAATCTACGAGCAGTACTTC
J: TRBJ2-1; V: TRBV11-2; size: NA; D: TRBD2; CDR3: CASSLTMTSSGSGNEQFF; DNA: TGTGCCAGCAGCTTAACCATGACCTCTAGCGGGAGTGGCAATGAGCAGTTCTTC
J: TRBJ2-1; V: TRBV12-3/TRBV12-4; size: NA; D: TRBD2; CDR3: CASSLGGLAKSSYNEQFF; DNA: TGTGCCAGCAGTTTAGGGGGACTAGCAAAGAGCTCCTACAATGAGCAGTTCTTC
J: TRBJ2-7; V: TRBV29-1; size: many; D: TRBD2; CDR3: CSVGPAGVDEQYF; DNA: TGCAGCGTTGGACCAGCGGGAGTCGACGAGCAGTACTTC
J: TRBJ2-7; V: TRBV20-1; size: many; D: NA; CDR3: CSAHLALASYEQYF; DNA: TGCAGTGCACATCTAGCGCTCGCCTCCTACGAGCAGTACTTC
J: TRBJ2-1; V: TRBV12-3/TRBV12-4; size: few; D: TRBD1; CDR3: CASSSFGTGTINEQFF; DNA: TGTGCCAGCAGTTCCTTCGGGACAGGGACGATCAATGAGCAGTTCTTC
J: TRBJ2-5; V: TRBV29-1; size: NA; D: NA; CDR3: CSVDGDGETQYF; DNA: TGCAGCGTCGACGGGGACGGAGAGACCCAGTACTTC
J: TRBJ2-7; V: TRBV20-1; size: many; D: NA; CDR3: CSARDWDILSYEQYF; DNA: TGCAGTGCTAGAGATTGGGACATCCTTTCCTACGAGCAGTACTTC
J: TRBJ2-3; V: TRBV28; size: NA; D: NA; CDR3: CASSFAGWDTDTQYF; DNA: TGTGCCAGCAGTTTCGCAGGGTGGGACACAGATACGCAGTATTTT
J: TRBJ2-4; V: TRBV10-2; size: many; D: NA; CDR3: CASSEPGGNHIQYF; DNA: TGCGCCAGCAGTGAGCCGGGCGGGAATCACATTCAGTACTTC
J: TRBJ2-1; V: TRBV12-3/TRBV12-4; size: NA; D: NA; CDR3: CASSSHGGDGNEQFF; DNA: TGTGCCAGCAGTTCTCACGGTGGGGACGGGAATGAGCAGTTCTTC
J: TRBJ2-5; V: TRBV9; size: many; D: TRBD1; CDR3: CASSVGQGLYQETQYF; DNA: TGTGCCAGCAGCGTAGGACAGGGGCTCTACCAAGAGACCCAGTACTTC
J: TRBJ2-1; V: TRBV2; size: NA; D: NA; CDR3: CATQRGGGAYNEQFF; DNA: TGTGCCACCCAAAGGGGGGGAGGGGCCTACAATGAGCAGTTCTTC
J: TRBJ1-2; V: TRBV6-2/TRBV6-3; size: few; D: NA; CDR3: CASNGFINYGYTF; DNA: TGTGCCAGCAACGGCTTTATAAACTATGGCTACACCTTC
J: TRBJ2-6; V: TRBV3-1; size: NA; D: TRBD1; CDR3: CASTLLRQGVDYSGANVLTF; DNA: TGTGCCAGCACCCTCCTAAGACAGGGGGTCGACTACTCTGGGGCCAACGTCCTGACTTTC
J: TRBJ2-1; V: TRBV27; size: few; D: TRBD2; CDR3: CASSSVAGGPLNEQFF; DNA: TGTGCCAGCAGTTCGGTGGCGGGAGGGCCCCTCAATGAGCAGTTCTTC
J: TRBJ2-3; V: TRBV29-1; size: few; D: NA; CDR3: CSVEPRGSTDTQYF; DNA: TGCAGCGTTGAACCACGAGGCAGCACAGATACGCAGTATTTT
J: TRBJ2-7; V: TRBV20-1; size: NA; D: NA; CDR3: CSAAPGGRGYEQYF; DNA: TGCAGTGCTGCGCCCGGGGGAAGGGGCTACGAGCAGTACTTC
J: TRBJ2-2; V: TRBV12-3/TRBV12-4; size: few; D: NA; CDR3: CASSLRGPGELFF; DNA: TGTGCCAGCAGTTTGCGGGGACCCGGGGAGCTGTTTTTT
J: TRBJ1-6; V: TRBV20-1; size: few; D: NA; CDR3: CSARDRTAVLYNSPLHF; DNA: TGCAGTGCTAGAGATAGAACAGCCGTCCTCTATAATTCACCCCTCCACTTT
J: TRBJ2-7; V: TRBV5-1; size: few; D: TRBD1; CDR3: CASASGTDPYEQYF; DNA: TGCGCCAGCGCCTCCGGGACAGACCCTTACGAGCAGTACTTC
J: TRBJ2-5; V: TRBV12-3/TRBV12-4; size: NA; D: TRBD2; CDR3: CASSDYLELAGRETQYF; DNA: TGTGCCAGCAGCGATTACCTCGAACTAGCGGGGAGGGAGACCCAGTACTTC
J: TRBJ2-3; V: TRBV7-2; size: NA; D: NA; CDR3: CASSSPLTDTQYF; DNA: TGTGCCAGCAGCTCCCCTCTCACAGATACGCAGTATTTT
J: TRBJ2-3; V: TRBV4-3; size: NA; D: NA; CDR3: CASSQEARADTQYF; DNA: TGCGCCAGCAGCCAAGAGGCTAGAGCAGATACGCAGTATTTT
J: TRBJ2-7; V: TRBV20-1; size: many; D: NA; CDR3: CSARALRVVEQYF; DNA: TGCAGTGCTAGAGCCCTTCGGGTGGTCGAGCAGTACTTC
J: TRBJ2-2; V: TRBV13; size: few; D: TRBD2; CDR3: CASSSTNGLVKEPGELFF; DNA: TGTGCCAGCAGCTCAACAAACGGACTAGTAAAGGAGCCCGGGGAGCTGTTTTTT
J: TRBJ1-1; V: TRBV29-1; size: NA; D: NA; CDR3: CSAERQLNTEAFF; DNA: TGCAGCGCAGAAAGGCAGTTGAACACTGAAGCTTTCTTT
J: TRBJ2-7; V: TRBV2; size: few; D: NA; CDR3: CASSPASLFSYEQYF; DNA: TGTGCCAGCAGTCCCGCCTCGCTATTCTCCTACGAGCAGTACTTC